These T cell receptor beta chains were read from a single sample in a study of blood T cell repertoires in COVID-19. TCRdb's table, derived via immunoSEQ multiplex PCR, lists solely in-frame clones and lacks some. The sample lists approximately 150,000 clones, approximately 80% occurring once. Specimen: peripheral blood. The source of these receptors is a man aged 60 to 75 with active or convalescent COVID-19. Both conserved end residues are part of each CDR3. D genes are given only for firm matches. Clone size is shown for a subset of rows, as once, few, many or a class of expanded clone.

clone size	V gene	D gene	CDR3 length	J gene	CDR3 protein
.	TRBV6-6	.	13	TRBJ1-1	CASNGGGGTEAFF
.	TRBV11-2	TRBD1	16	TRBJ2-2	CASSPLGQGVSGELFF
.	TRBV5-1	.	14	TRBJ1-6	CASSLQPNNSPLHF
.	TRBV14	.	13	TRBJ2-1	CASSQVQADEQFF
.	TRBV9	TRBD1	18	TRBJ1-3	CASSAGRDRGSLGNTIYF
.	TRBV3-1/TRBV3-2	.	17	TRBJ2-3	CASSPPKSGSSTDTQYF
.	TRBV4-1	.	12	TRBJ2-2	CASSLNTGELFF
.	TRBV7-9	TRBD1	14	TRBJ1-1	CASSLLTGPTEAFF
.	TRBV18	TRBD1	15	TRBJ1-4	CASSPPGGWNEKLFF
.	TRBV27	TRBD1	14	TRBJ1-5	CASSWTGGNQPQHF
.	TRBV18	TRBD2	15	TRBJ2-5	CASSQAGGPAETQYF
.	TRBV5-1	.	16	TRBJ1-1	CASSLLETGLNTEAFF
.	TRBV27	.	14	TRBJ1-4	CASSSRRANEKLFF
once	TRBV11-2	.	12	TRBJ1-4	CASSPARVKLFF
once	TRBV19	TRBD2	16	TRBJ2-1	CASSTQAGRAYNEQFF
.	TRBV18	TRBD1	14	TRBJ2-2	CASSPDRVDGELFF
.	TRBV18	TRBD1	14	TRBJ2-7	CASSWSGGRREQYF
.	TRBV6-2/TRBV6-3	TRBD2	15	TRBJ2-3	CASSYWAGGSDTQYF
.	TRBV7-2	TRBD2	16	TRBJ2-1	CASSFILAGGLYEQFF
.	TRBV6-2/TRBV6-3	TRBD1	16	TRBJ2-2	CASSYDRGTVTGELFF
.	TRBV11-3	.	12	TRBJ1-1	CASSLEWSGAFF
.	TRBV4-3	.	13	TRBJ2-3	CASSQHYADTQYF
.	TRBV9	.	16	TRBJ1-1	CASSVGGSGGDTEAFF
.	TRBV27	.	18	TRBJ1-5	CASSVSAPDTYSNQPQHF
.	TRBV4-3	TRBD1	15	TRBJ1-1	CASSPGQRVNTEAFF
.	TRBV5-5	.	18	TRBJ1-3	CASSGGSPGLKSGNTIYF
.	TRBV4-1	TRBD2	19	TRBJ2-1	CASSQDARVQGLALNEQFF
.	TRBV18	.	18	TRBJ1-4	CASSPKADTYSTNEKLFF
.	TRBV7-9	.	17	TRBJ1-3	CASSSPGLQSSGNTIYF
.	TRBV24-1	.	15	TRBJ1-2	CATSDFGGESYGYTF
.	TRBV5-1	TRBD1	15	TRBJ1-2	CASSLTGGVGNGYTF
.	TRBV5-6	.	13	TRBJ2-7	CASGTDSSYEQYF
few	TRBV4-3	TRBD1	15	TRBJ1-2	CASSQENRGFYGYTF
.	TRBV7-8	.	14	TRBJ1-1	CASSPEGGVAEAFF
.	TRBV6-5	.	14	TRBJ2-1	CASSYSRVYNEQFF
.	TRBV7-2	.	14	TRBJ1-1	CASSSLTVTFEAFF
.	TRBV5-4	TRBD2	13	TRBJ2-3	CASSSTSADTQYF
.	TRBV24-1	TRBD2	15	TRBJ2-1	CATSRAGGPDGEQFF
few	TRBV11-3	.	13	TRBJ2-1	CASTPGVYNEQFF
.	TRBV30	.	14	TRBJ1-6	CAWSVGTLNSPLHF
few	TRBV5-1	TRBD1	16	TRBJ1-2	CASSSGTGQEGYGYTF
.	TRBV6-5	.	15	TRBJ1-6	CASRGQLQGNSPLHF
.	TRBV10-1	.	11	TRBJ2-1	CASSELGEWFF
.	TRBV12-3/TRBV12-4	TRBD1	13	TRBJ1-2	CASSPDRDYDYTF
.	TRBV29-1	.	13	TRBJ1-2	CSVRTTDWYGYTF
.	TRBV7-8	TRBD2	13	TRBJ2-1	CASSVGLDGEQFF
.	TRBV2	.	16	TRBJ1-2	CASSEAAGDMMHGYTF
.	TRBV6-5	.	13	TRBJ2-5	CASSTGLVETQYF
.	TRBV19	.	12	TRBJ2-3	CASSISGDTQYF
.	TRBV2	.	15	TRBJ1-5	CASSPGLLSNQPQHF
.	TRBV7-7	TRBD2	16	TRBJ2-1	CASSSQAGAGLNEQFF
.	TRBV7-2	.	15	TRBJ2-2	CASSAQGRHTGELFF
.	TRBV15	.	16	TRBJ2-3	CATSLWVGQPTDTQYF
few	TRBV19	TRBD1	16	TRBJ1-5	CASTERGTGGNQPQHF